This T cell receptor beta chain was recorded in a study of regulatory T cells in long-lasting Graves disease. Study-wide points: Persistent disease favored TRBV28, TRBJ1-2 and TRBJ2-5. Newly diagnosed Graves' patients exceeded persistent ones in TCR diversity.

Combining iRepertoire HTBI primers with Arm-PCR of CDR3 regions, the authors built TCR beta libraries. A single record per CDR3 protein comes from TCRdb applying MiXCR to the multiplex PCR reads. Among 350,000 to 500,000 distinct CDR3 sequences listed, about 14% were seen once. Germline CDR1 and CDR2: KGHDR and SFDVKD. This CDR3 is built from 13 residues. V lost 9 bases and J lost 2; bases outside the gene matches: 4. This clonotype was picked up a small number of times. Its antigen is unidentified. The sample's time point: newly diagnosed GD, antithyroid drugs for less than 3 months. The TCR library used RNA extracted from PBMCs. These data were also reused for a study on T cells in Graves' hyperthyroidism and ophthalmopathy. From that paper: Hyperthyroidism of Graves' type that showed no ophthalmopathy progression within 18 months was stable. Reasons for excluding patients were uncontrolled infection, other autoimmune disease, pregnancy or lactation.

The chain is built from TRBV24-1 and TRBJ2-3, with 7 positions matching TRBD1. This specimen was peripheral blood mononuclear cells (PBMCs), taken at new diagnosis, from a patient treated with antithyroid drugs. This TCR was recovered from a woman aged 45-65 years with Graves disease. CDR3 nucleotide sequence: TGTGCCACCGGACAGGAAGTCACAGATACGCAGTATTTT. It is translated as CATGQEVTDTQYF.